One sample yielded the 13 T cell receptor beta chains listed below, sequenced in a study of cytomegalovirus exposure and HLA in healthy donors. This PCR relied on a set of 60 Vbeta primers and 13 Jbeta primers. Produced via immunoSEQ multiplex PCR; TCRdb's table is partial and in-frame only. The sample contains roughly 160,000 clones, around 85% of which appear only once. The source material was PBMCs. The receptor source for this set is a man in his late teens or twenties in good health and CMV-seropositive.

The chain combines TRBV5-4 with TRBJ2-1; D gene uncertain. The V end lost 0 bases, the J end lost 5 bases, and 12 bases lay between the germline ends. The CDR3 has 15 residues. Germline V lookup: CDR1 SGHNT, CDR2 YYREEE (reference sequence). The DNA of the CDR3 is TGTGCCAGCAGCTTGGTCCAGACATCTAACAATGAGCAGTTCTTC. Translating gives CASSLVQTSNNEQFF.

The sample holds one count of this clone. The chain combines TRBV25-1 with TRBJ1-2, with TRBD1 matching 7 bases. The V gene's germline CDR1 is MGHDK and CDR2 SYGVNS. The J segment lost 8 bases and the V segment lost 1 base, leaving 7 bases of the junction unmatched. This CDR3 region has 14 residues. The CDR3, as DNA: TGTGCCAGCAGTGAATGGGTGACAGGGAGCGGCTACACCTTC. This sequence encodes CASSEWVTGSGYTF.

The J gene is TRBJ1-1, the V gene TRBV6-6, with D possibly being TRBD1 (5 bases). The V end lost 7 bases, the J end lost 6 bases, and 15 bases lay between the germline ends. The CDR3 totals 13 residues. CDR1 MNHNY and CDR2 SVGAGI come from the germline V gene (reference sequence). This CDR3 reads CASTYLWGAEAFF. The CDR3 DNA follows: TGTGCCAGCACCTACTTATGGGGGGCTGAAGCTTTCTTT.

Regarding this clone: Its ends do not fully match the called genes, so a read error is possible. This sequence joins TRBV7-9 and TRBJ1-1; TRBD1 agrees at 8 bases. The CDR3 is 13 residues long. CDR1 is SEHNR, CDR2 FQNEAQ, per germline (reference sequence). The CDR3 DNA reads TGTTCCAGCAGCTTAGACAGGGGCACTGAAGCTTTCTTT. Translating gives CSSSLDRGTEAFF.

This sequence joins TRBV11-3 and TRBJ2-1; 8 nucleotides align to TRBD1. The CDR3 has 14 residues. The germline gives CDR1 SGHNT, CDR2 YENEEA. The trim removed 4 bases at V and 8 bases at J, leaving 7 bases unmatched. The CDR3: CASSSGQGEDEQFF. The DNA of the CDR3 is TGTGCCAGCAGCTCCGGACAGGGAGAGGATGAGCAGTTCTTC.

This clone is a singleton in its sample. The junction shows a germline mismatch at one end, possibly a read error. This chain joins TRBV7-7 and TRBJ2-2; possibly TRBD1 for D (6 bases). This CDR3 region has 14 residues. CDR1 is SSHAT and CDR2 is FNYEAQ in the germline V gene (reference sequence). The CDR3 loop reads CAISRDTGSRELFF. In nucleotides, the CDR3 is TGTGCCATCAGCCGGGACACTGGATCCCGGGAGCTGTTTTTT.

The rearrangement links TRBV11-2 to TRBJ2-7; D might be TRBD2 (6 bases). The germline V gene encodes CDR1 SGHAT and CDR2 FQNNGV. The V end was cut by 1 base, the J end by 5 bases, with 15 bases between. The CDR3 runs to 15 residues. This CDR3 reads CASSLVRGRRDEQYF. The CDR3 nucleotides are TGTGCCAGCAGCTTAGTTCGGGGGAGGCGGGACGAGCAGTACTTC.

The chain has TRBV5-1 and TRBJ2-1; 7 bases are shared with TRBD1. V shed 5 bases and J 8 bases; nucleotides not matched to a gene: 4. Germline V gene data show CDR1 as SGHRS and CDR2 as YFSETQ. This CDR3 is built from 12 residues. The CDR3 region is CASSRTGDEQFF. Written as DNA, the CDR3 is TGCGCCAGCAGTCGAACAGGGGATGAGCAGTTCTTC. The variable domain in full, with the rest retrieved from reference TRBV5-1 and TRBJ2-1, is KAGVTQTPRYLIKTRGQQVTLSCSPISGHRSVSWYQQTPGQGLQFLFEYFSETQRNKGNFPGRFSGRQFSNSRSEMNVSTLELGDSALYLCASSRTGDEQFFGPGTRLTVL.

V and J are TRBV7-9 and TRBJ2-2, with 11 nucleotides matching TRBD2. This CDR3 is built from 14 residues. Trimming cost V 7 bases and J 4 bases; bases outside gene matches: 2. From germline, CDR1 is SEHNR and CDR2 FQNEAQ (reference sequence). The CDR3 loop reads CASNSGGATGELFF. CDR3 DNA sequence: TGTGCCAGCAATAGCGGGGGGGCCACCGGGGAGCTGTTTTTT.

This rearrangement joins TRBV19 to TRBJ2-2, with D hard to call. There are 14 residues in the CDR3. The V end was cut by 2 bases, the J end by 1 base, with 5 bases between. Germline-derived CDR1 and CDR2 are LNHDA and SQIVND (reference sequence). The CDR3 loop is CASSIQRNTGELFF. For the CDR3, the DNA is TGTGCCAGTAGTATACAGCGGAACACCGGGGAGCTGTTTTTT. Drawing the rest from reference TRBV19 and TRBJ2-2, the complete variable domain is DGGITQSPKYLFRKEGQNVTLSCEQNLNHDAMYWYRQDPGQGLRLIYYSQIVNDFQKGDIAEGYSVSREKKESFPLTVTSAQKNPTAFYLCASSIQRNTGELFFGEGSRLTVL.

This chain connects TRBV11-2 to TRBJ2-7; 8 bases agree with TRBD1. Germline V lookup: CDR1 SGHAT, CDR2 FQNNGV. The CDR3 is 14 residues long. V lost 8 bases, J lost 2 bases, and 8 bases stayed unmatched. The CDR3 DNA sequence: TGTGCCAGCGGCAGAGACAGGGGCACCTACGAGCAGTACTTC. Protein: CASGRDRGTYEQYF.

The chain uses TRBV4-3 and TRBJ2-7; tentatively, D is TRBD1 (6 bases). Trimming left V 5 bases short and J 2 bases short, with 13 bases between. CDR1 LGHNA and CDR2 YSLEER come from the germline V gene. The CDR3 sequence is 14 residues long. The CDR3 coding sequence is TGCGCCAGCAGCGAGGGACACCCGACCTACGAGCAGTACTTC. This sequence encodes CASSEGHPTYEQYF.

V usage is TRBV6-5 and J usage is TRBJ2-5, with D possibly TRBD1 on 6 matching bases. The J call may not be correct, given that the DNA end is closer to TRBJ2-7. The CDR3 has 15 residues. Germline V gene sequence: CDR1 MNHEY, CDR2 SVGAGI. This CDR3 is CASSWTQGNSYEQYF. Here the CDR3 DNA reads TGTGCCAGCAGTTGGACGCAGGGGAATTCCTACGAGCAGTACTTC.